Listed here is a single T cell receptor (beta chain). Original processing notes: Quantification of nucleated cells was approximated via reference gene primer amplification. TCRdb's table, derived via immunoSEQ multiplex PCR, lists solely in-frame clones and lacks some. From that table come the V and J calls and clone size; the DNA was used to work out D and trimming. The table records roughly 260,000 clones, approximately 86% of them present only once. The data originate from a study of blood T cell repertoires in COVID-19. Background on the study: The United States, Italy and Spain provided the acute and convalescent COVID-19 samples. The analysed material was cDNA or gDNA that came from T cells, B-cell-depleted T cells, or PBMCs.

The TCR was taken from a woman between 18 and 29 years old with acute or convalescent COVID-19. Sequencing was done on a sample of peripheral blood.

Here the CDR3 reads CASREDRSGNQPQHF. The CDR3 bases are TGTGCCAGTAGGGAAGACAGGAGCGGCAATCAGCCCCAGCATTTT. The chain couples TRBV19 to TRBJ1-5, with D possibly being TRBD1 (6 bases). The V and J ends lost 6 bases and 2 bases respectively, with 14 bases between them. Germline lookup yields CDR1 LNHDA and CDR2 SQIVND (reference sequence). The CDR3 runs 15 residues.